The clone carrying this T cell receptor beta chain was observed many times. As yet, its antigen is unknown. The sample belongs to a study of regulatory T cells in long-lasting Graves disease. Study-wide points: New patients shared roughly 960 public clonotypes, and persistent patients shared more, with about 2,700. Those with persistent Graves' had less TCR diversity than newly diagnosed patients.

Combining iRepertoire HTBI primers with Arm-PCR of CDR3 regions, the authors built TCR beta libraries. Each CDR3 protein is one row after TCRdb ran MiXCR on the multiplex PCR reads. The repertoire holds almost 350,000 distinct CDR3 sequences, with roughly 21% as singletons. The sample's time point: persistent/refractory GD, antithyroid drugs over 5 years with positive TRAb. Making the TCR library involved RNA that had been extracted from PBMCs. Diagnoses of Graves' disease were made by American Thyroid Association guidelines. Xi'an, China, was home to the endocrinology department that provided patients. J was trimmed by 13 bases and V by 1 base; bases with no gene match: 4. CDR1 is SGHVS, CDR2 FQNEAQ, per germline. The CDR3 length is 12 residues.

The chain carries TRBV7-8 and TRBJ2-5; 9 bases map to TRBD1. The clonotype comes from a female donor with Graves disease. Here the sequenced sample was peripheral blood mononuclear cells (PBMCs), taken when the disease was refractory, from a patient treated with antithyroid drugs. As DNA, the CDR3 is TGTGCCAGCAGCTTAGTCCCGGGACAGGGGTACTTC. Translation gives CASSLVPGQGYF.